What follows are 21 T cell receptor beta chains derived from one specimen sequenced in a study of cytomegalovirus exposure and HLA in healthy donors (dated by TCRdb to the late 2010s). Preparation of the library involved the immunoSEQ multiplex PCR assay. For the multiplex PCR, a mixture combining 60 forward primers for TCR Vbeta segments and 13 reverse primers for TCR Jbeta segments was used. The clones in this table, taken by TCRdb from immuneACCESS, are in-frame only. Not every clone is retained; where verified, under half of the shortfall comes from an unresolved V gene, and the cause of the rest is unknown. Present in this sample are around 150,000 clones, 80% to 90% of which were seen just once. The ten top clones hold about a tenth of the sample. Sequences were obtained from PBMCs. The receptors shown here come from a man between 18 and 35 years old in good health and CMV-seropositive.

This chain joins TRBV19 and TRBJ1-1; 10 bases match TRBD1. Germline values: CDR1 LNHDA, CDR2 SQIVND (reference sequence). V lost 6 bases and J lost 3; bases outside the gene matches: 7. The CDR3 consists of 15 residues. The CDR3: CASSHDRGRDTEAFF. CDR3 coding DNA: TGTGCCAGTAGCCACGACAGGGGGCGGGACACTGAAGCTTTCTTT.

The chain uses TRBV6-5 and TRBJ2-2; 9 bases align to TRBD1. V lost 5 bases and J lost 6; bases outside the gene matches: 4. This CDR3 comprises 14 residues. The V gene's germline CDR1 is MNHEY and CDR2 SVGAGI. The CDR3 DNA is TGTGCCAGCAGTGAAGGACAGGGGCCCGGGGAGCTGTTTTTT. The encoded protein is CASSEGQGPGELFF.

The chain is built from TRBV27 and TRBJ1-2; tentatively, D is TRBD1 (5 bases). Per the germline V gene, CDR1 is MNHEY and CDR2 is SMNVEV (reference sequence). The CDR3 spans 14 residues. V was cut by 6 bases and J by 0 bases, with 11 bases left in between. The CDR3 is CASSSIQANYGYTF. CDR3 nucleotides: TGTGCCAGCAGCTCTATACAGGCTAACTATGGCTACACCTTC.

Details on this clone: This sample includes further DNA sequences coding for the same CDR3. The CDR3 DNA reads TGTGCCAGCAGTGATCATGGGACAGGGGGCGCTAACTATGGCTACACCTTC. This sequence encodes CASSDHGTGGANYGYTF. The chain carries TRBV6-1 and TRBJ1-2; 12 positions agree with TRBD1. The CDR3 has 17 amino acids. Trimming removed 3 bases from V and 0 bases from J; junction bases left unmatched: 5. Germline V gene data show CDR1 as MNHNS and CDR2 as SASEGT.

V usage is TRBV7-2 and J usage is TRBJ2-1, with 7 positions matching TRBD1. V was clipped by 4 bases and J by 0 bases; unmatched bases: 6. The CDR3 is 16 residues long. Germline V gives CDR1 SGHTA, CDR2 FQGNSA. CDR3: CASSSRGQSSYNEQFF. In nucleotides, the CDR3 is TGTGCCAGCAGCTCACGGGGACAGAGCTCCTACAATGAGCAGTTCTTC.

The chain carries TRBV4-1 and TRBJ1-2; D is ambiguous. The CDR3 sequence is 13 residues long. Trimming cost V 3 bases and J 0 bases, with 5 bases left between them. Germline-derived CDR1 and CDR2 are MGHRA and YSYEKL. Written as DNA, the CDR3 is TGCGCCAGCAGCCACGGTGCTAACTATGGCTACACCTTC. Translation gives CASSHGANYGYTF.

The genes are TRBV18 and TRBJ2-3; TRBD2 agrees at 13 bases. With V trimmed by 4 bases and J by 2 bases, 9 bases remained unmatched. The length of the CDR3 is 18 residues. Germline loops: CDR1 KGHSH, CDR2 LQKENI. The CDR3 loop reads CASSHLKGTSGATDTQYF. CDR3 in DNA: TGTGCCAGCTCACACCTTAAGGGGACTAGCGGGGCCACAGATACGCAGTATTTT.

The V and J genes are TRBV4-1 and TRBJ1-2; TRBD1 is a possible D gene (5 bases). CDR1 and CDR2 from the germline V gene are MGHRA and YSYEKL. The V end was cut by 1 base, the J end by 7 bases, with 16 bases between. The CDR3 runs 15 residues. CDR3 nucleotide sequence: TGCGCCAGCAGCCAAGCCTGGGGGGGGATGGGTGGCTACACCTTC. Translation: CASSQAWGGMGGYTF.

The chain carries TRBV2 and TRBJ2-7; TRBD2 agrees at 8 bases. The J segment lost 1 base and the V segment lost 10 bases, leaving 9 bases of the junction unmatched. The CDR3 contains 14 residues. Germline V gene data show CDR1 as SNHLY and CDR2 as FYNNEI. The CDR3 protein is CATIIAGSSYEQYF. CDR3 DNA: TGTGCCACCATCATAGCGGGGTCATCCTACGAGCAGTACTTC.

The chain couples TRBV5-6 to TRBJ2-7; 10 nucleotides align to TRBD1. Looked up from germline, CDR1 is SGHDT and CDR2 is YYEEEE. With V trimmed by 4 bases and J by 4 bases, 11 bases remained unmatched. The CDR3 contains 16 residues. The CDR3 nucleotides are TGTGCCAGCAGCCCACCCAGACAGGGGGCGAAGTACGAGCAGTACTTC. This codes for CASSPPRQGAKYEQYF.

J is TRBJ2-3 and V is TRBV2; 15 bases are shared with TRBD2. Germline V gives CDR1 SNHLY, CDR2 FYNNEI. The V and J ends lost 9 bases and 1 base, in that order; junction bases with no gene match: 8. This CDR3 region has 17 residues. The CDR3 bases are TGTGCCAGTACGGGACTAGCGGGGGGTGTCGGCACAGATACGCAGTATTTT. Its protein is CASTGLAGGVGTDTQYF. The variable domain in full, with the rest retrieved from reference TRBV2 and TRBJ2-3, is EPEVTQTPSHQVTQMGQEVILRCVPISNHLYFYWYRQILGQKVEFLVSFYNNEISEKSEIFDDQFSVERPDGSNFTLKIRSTKLEDSAMYFCASTGLAGGVGTDTQYFGPGTRLTVL.

The chain carries TRBV10-2 and TRBJ2-7, with D maybe TRBD2 (6 bases). The CDR3 totals 17 residues. The germline V and J ends were trimmed by 3 bases and 2 bases, with 20 bases remaining between them. Germline CDR1 reads WSHSY; CDR2 reads SAAADI. Here the CDR3 reads CASSEPSETGLAYEQYF. The CDR3 DNA is TGCGCCAGCAGTGAACCAAGCGAGACGGGACTTGCCTACGAGCAGTACTTC.

V usage is TRBV11-2 and J usage is TRBJ2-3; 9 bases are a match to TRBD2. The CDR3 runs to 16 residues. The germline gives CDR1 SGHAT, CDR2 FQNNGV. V gave up 2 bases and J gave up 3 bases; unmatched junction bases: 6. CDR3 bases: TGTGCCAGCAGCTTACGGGCGGGGGGGTGGACAGATACGCAGTATTTT. Translated, it gives CASSLRAGGWTDTQYF.

This chain connects TRBV7-9 to TRBJ2-3, with 11 bases aligning to TRBD2. Trimming removed 6 bases from V and 4 bases from J; junction bases left unmatched: 12. CDR1 and CDR2 (germline): SEHNR, FQNEAQ (reference sequence). The CDR3 consists of 17 residues. The CDR3 DNA sequence: TGTGCCAGCAGACGAAAACCGGGTAGCGGGGGGGCAGATACGCAGTATTTT. Its translation is CASRRKPGSGGADTQYF.

The CDR3 DNA is TGCGCCAGCAGCTTGGGGAGGGGGGGCGCGCACGAAAAACTGTTTTTT. Its protein product is CASSLGRGGAHEKLFF. J is TRBJ1-4 and V is TRBV5-1; TRBD1 might be the D (6 bases). The CDR3 extends over 16 amino acids. Germline values: CDR1 SGHRS, CDR2 YFSETQ. Trimming removed 0 bases at V and 8 bases at J, with 17 bases between. The entire variable domain, with the rest obtained from reference TRBV5-1 and TRBJ1-4, is as follows: KAGVTQTPRYLIKTRGQQVTLSCSPISGHRSVSWYQQTPGQGLQFLFEYFSETQRNKGNFPGRFSGRQFSNSRSEMNVSTLELGDSALYLCASSLGRGGAHEKLFFGSGTQLSVL.

This clone was seen a few times. The chain joins TRBV5-6 to TRBJ1-2; D gene ambiguous. The ends were cut back, 4 bases at V and 5 bases at J, with 9 bases in the middle. Looked up from germline, CDR1 is SGHDT and CDR2 is YYEEEE. The length of the CDR3 is 12 residues. CDR3 sequence (DNA): TGTGCCAGCAGCATCCGGGAGTATGGCTACACCTTC. Translation: CASSIREYGYTF.

V gene TRBV9 combines with J gene TRBJ1-3, with D perhaps TRBD1 (5 bases). V was cut by 0 bases and J by 2 bases, with 15 bases left in between. From germline, CDR1 is SGDLS and CDR2 YYNGEE. This CDR3 is 17 amino acids long. CDR3 DNA: TGTGCCAGCAGCGTAGGATGGCAGGGTATGGCTGGAAACACCATATATTTT. Residues: CASSVGWQGMAGNTIYF.

The chain is built from TRBV6-5 and TRBJ2-3, with 11 bases that match TRBD2. V shed 7 bases, J shed 5 bases, and the junction held 8 bases outside the gene matches. Germline assignment: CDR1 MNHEY and CDR2 SVGAGI. The CDR3 contains 15 residues. The CDR3 DNA sequence: TGTGCCAGCACCCAAGGGGGACTAGCGGTAGATACGCAGTATTTT. Translated, it gives CASTQGGLAVDTQYF.

This clone was seen only once. The DNA for the CDR3 is TGTGCCAGCAGCTTGGAAGGGGGTAACGGAGAGACCCAGTACTTC. This sequence encodes CASSLEGGNGETQYF. The V gene is TRBV5-4, the J gene TRBJ2-5, with D perhaps matching TRBD1 (6 bases). CDR1 is SGHNT and CDR2 is YYREEE in the germline V gene (reference sequence). The CDR3 is made up of 15 amino acids. V shed 0 bases and J shed 4 bases, with 13 bases lying between them.

This clone showed up just once. The CDR3 bases are TGCGCCAGCAGTGAGAGTCCGGTAGGACAGGGCACCGGGGAGCTGTTTTTT. It codes for CASSESPVGQGTGELFF. This chain joins TRBV10-1 and TRBJ2-2; TRBD1 aligns across 8 bases. V dropped 2 bases and J dropped 4; count of bases not matched to a gene: 9. The V gene's germline CDR1 is WNHNN and CDR2 SYGVQD (reference sequence). The CDR3 is made up of 17 amino acids.

There are a few counts of this clone. The chain employs TRBV6-1 and TRBJ2-7; D gene ambiguous. CDR1 and CDR2 from the germline V gene are MNHNS and SASEGT. The V gene lost 3 bases and the J gene lost 2 bases, with 8 bases spanning the gap. The CDR3 consists of 13 residues. CDR3 sequence (DNA): TGTGCCAGCAGTGAGAGGTCGCCCTACGAGCAGTACTTC. The encoded protein is CASSERSPYEQYF.